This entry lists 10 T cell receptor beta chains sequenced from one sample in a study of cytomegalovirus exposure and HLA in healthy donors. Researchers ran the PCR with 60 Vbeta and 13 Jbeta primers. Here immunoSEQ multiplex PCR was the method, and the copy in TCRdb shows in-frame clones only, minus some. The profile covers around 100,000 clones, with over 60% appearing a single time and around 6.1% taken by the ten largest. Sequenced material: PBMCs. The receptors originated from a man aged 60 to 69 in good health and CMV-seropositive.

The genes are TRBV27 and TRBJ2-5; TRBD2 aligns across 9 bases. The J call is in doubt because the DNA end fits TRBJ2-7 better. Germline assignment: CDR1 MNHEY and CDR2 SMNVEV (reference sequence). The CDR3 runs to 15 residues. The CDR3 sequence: CASSTGGGAFYEQYF. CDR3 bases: TGTGCCAGCAGTACCGGCGGGGGGGCCTTCTACGAGCAGTACTTC.

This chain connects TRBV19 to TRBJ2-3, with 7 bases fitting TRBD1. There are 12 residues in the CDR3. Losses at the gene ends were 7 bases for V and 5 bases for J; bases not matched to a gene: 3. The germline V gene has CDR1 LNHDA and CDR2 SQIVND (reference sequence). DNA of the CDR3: TGTGCCAGTAATACAGGGGTAGATACGCAGTATTTT. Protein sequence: CASNTGVDTQYF. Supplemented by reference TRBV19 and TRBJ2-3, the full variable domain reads DGGITQSPKYLFRKEGQNVTLSCEQNLNHDAMYWYRQDPGQGLRLIYYSQIVNDFQKGDIAEGYSVSREKKESFPLTVTSAQKNPTAFYLCASNTGVDTQYFGPGTRLTVL.

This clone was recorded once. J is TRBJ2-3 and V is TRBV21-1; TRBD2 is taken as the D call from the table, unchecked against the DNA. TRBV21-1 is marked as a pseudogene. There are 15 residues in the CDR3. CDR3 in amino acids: CASTRARSGGNTQYF. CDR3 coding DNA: TGTGCCAGCACTAGGGCCCGATCGGGGGGGAATACGCAGTATTTT.

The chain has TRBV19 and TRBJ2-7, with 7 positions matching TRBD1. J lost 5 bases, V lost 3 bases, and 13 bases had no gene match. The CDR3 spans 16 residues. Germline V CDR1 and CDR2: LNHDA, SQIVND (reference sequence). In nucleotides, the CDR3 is TGTGCCAGTAGTATTGCCGGGACAGCCTCTTACGACGAGCAGTACTTC. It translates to CASSIAGTASYDEQYF.

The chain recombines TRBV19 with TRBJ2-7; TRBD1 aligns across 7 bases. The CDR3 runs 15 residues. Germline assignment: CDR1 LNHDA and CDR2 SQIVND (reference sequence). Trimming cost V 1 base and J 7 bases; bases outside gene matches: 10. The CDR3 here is CASSIGGTVRREQYF. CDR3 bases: TGTGCCAGTAGTATAGGGGGGACAGTTCGGAGGGAGCAGTACTTC. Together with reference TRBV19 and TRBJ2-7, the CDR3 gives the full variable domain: DGGITQSPKYLFRKEGQNVTLSCEQNLNHDAMYWYRQDPGQGLRLIYYSQIVNDFQKGDIAEGYSVSREKKESFPLTVTSAQKNPTAFYLCASSIGGTVRREQYFGPGTRLTVT.

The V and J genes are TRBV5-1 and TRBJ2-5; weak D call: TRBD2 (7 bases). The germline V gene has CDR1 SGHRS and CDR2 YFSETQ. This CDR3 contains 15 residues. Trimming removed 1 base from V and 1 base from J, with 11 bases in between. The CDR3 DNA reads TGCGCCAGCAGCTTGACGCGGGGGCCCCAAGAGACCCAGTACTTC. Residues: CASSLTRGPQETQYF.

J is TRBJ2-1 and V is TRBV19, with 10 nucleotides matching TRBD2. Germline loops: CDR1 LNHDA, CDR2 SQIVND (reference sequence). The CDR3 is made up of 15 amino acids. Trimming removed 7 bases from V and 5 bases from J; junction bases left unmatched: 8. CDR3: CASNHIAGGNNEQFF. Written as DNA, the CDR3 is TGTGCCAGTAACCACATAGCGGGGGGCAACAATGAGCAGTTCTTC.

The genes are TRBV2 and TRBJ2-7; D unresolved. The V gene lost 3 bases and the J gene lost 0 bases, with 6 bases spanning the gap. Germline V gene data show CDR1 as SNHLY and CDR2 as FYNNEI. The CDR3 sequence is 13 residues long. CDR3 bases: TGTGCCAGCAGTGATAGTAGCTCCTACGAGCAGTACTTC. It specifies CASSDSSSYEQYF. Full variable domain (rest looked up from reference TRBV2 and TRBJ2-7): EPEVTQTPSHQVTQMGQEVILRCVPISNHLYFYWYRQILGQKVEFLVSFYNNEISEKSEIFDDQFSVERPDGSNFTLKIRSTKLEDSAMYFCASSDSSSYEQYFGPGTRLTVT.

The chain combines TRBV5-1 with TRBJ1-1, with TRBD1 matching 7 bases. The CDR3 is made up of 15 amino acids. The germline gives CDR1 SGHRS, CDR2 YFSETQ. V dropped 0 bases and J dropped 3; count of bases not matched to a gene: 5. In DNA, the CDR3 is TGCGCCAGCAGCTTGGGGGGGACAGATCACACTGAAGCTTTCTTT. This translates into CASSLGGTDHTEAFF.

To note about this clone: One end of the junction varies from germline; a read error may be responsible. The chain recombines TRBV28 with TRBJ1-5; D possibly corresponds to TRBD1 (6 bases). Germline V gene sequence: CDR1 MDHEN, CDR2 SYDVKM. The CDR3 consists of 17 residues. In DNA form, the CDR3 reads TGTGCCAGCAGTCTCCTCGGGGGGCGCGGAAGCAATCAGCCCCAGCGTTTT. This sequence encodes CASSLLGGRGSNQPQRF.